These 12 T cell receptor beta chains share one sample of origin, sequenced in a study of CD8 T cells in Susac syndrome. The RNA, about 0.45 to 1 ug, was put through reverse transcription using random hexamers. Via MiXCR, TCRdb re-called the immunoSEQ multiplex PCR reads, giving one row per CDR3 protein. The table has a few hundred thousand distinct CDR3 sequences, more than 80% seen once. The specimen was CD8+ T cells from PBMCs. These receptors all stem from a human donor with multiple sclerosis.

The rearrangement uses TRBV7-6 and TRBJ2-3; D is unclear. The CDR3 has 16 amino acids. V lost 1 base and J lost 2, with 13 bases in between. CDR1 and CDR2 (germline): SGHVS, FNYEAQ. CDR3 in amino acids: CASSLEADLNTDTQYF. The CDR3 coding sequence is TGTGCCAGCAGCTTAGAGGCAGACCTAAACACAGATACGCAGTATTTT.

This rearrangement joins TRBV5-6 to TRBJ2-2, with D unresolved. Trimming took 0 bases from V and 0 from J, leaving 9 bases between them. CDR3 length: 16 amino acids. CDR1 is SGHDT and CDR2 is YYEEEE in the germline V gene. The DNA for the CDR3 is TGTGCCAGCAGCTTGGCAGGACGGGCGAACACCGGGGAGCTGTTTTTT. The encoded protein is CASSLAGRANTGELFF.

This chain joins TRBV4-1 and TRBJ2-1; no firm D call. Germline V gene data show CDR1 as MGHRA and CDR2 as YSYEKL. The germline V and J ends were trimmed by 4 bases and 8 bases, with 15 bases remaining between them. The length of the CDR3 is 14 residues. CDR3 coding DNA: TGCGCCAGCAGCCCTGAAACTGGCCTGGATGAGCAGTTCTTC. Its protein product is CASSPETGLDEQFF.

The chain recombines TRBV9 with TRBJ2-1, with 9 bases matching TRBD2. V dropped 3 bases and J dropped 10; count of bases not matched to a gene: 5. Looked up from germline, CDR1 is SGDLS and CDR2 is YYNGEE. The length of the CDR3 is 13 residues. The CDR3 sequence: CASSDSSGNEQFF. CDR3 coding DNA: TGTGCCAGCAGCGACTCTAGCGGGAACGAGCAGTTCTTC. Using reference TRBV9 and TRBJ2-1 for the parts outside the CDR3, the full variable domain is DSGVTQTPKHLITATGQRVTLRCSPRSGDLSVYWYQQSLDQGLQFLIQYYNGEERAKGNILERFSAQQFPDLHSELNLSSLELGDSALYFCASSDSSGNEQFFGPGTRLTVL.

The chain recombines TRBV3-1 with TRBJ1-1; D is ambiguous. The CDR3 consists of 14 residues. Germline values: CDR1 LGHDT, CDR2 YNNKEL (reference sequence). V was shortened by 4 bases and J by 1 base, with 10 bases between the two germline ends. CDR3 sequence reads: CASSPGLTNTEAFF. The CDR3 region has the DNA TGTGCCAGCAGCCCCGGGCTGACGAACACTGAAGCTTTCTTT.

V gene TRBV6-1 combines with J gene TRBJ1-5; weak D call: TRBD1 (6 bases). Trimming removed 3 bases from V and 0 bases from J, with 12 bases in between. Germline V gene data show CDR1 as MNHNS and CDR2 as SASEGT. This CDR3 is 16 amino acids long. The CDR3 sequence: CASSDRDTYSNQPQHF. For the CDR3, the DNA is TGTGCCAGCAGTGATCGGGACACATATAGCAATCAGCCCCAGCATTTT.

This sequence joins TRBV4-1 and TRBJ1-1; unclear D gene. The germline V gene encodes CDR1 MGHRA and CDR2 YSYEKL. V was trimmed by 2 bases and J by 4 bases, leaving 14 bases between them. The CDR3 length is 15 residues. This CDR3 reads CASSQTPSSGTEAFF. The CDR3 nucleotides are TGCGCCAGCAGCCAAACTCCCTCCTCAGGCACTGAAGCTTTCTTT.

As to this clonotype: It is unclear where the CDR3 begins or ends on the DNA, so no DNA is shown, and the CDR3 is as TCRdb lists it. The chain carries TRBV7-9 and TRBJ2-6; the table's TRBD1 call for D was not verified on the DNA. Germline V gene sequence: CDR1 SEHNR, CDR2 FQNEAQ (reference sequence). The CDR3 spans 13 residues, counting both ends. Here the CDR3 reads CASSPWGGGTKPF.

The CDR3 region is CASSGTPYGYTF. CDR3 DNA sequence: TGTGCCAGTAGTGGAACCCCATATGGCTACACCTTC. V usage is TRBV19 and J usage is TRBJ1-2; D remains ambiguous. Trimming stripped 5 bases from V and 5 bases from J, with 9 bases between. Germline V gene sequence: CDR1 LNHDA, CDR2 SQIVND (reference sequence). The CDR3 has 12 amino acids.

The chain links TRBV3-1 to TRBJ2-1, with no clear D. The CDR3 sequence is 13 residues long. The germline CDR1 and CDR2 sequences are LGHDT and YNNKEL (reference sequence). V was clipped by 1 base and J by 8 bases, with 9 bases between them. CDR3 residues: CASSQAWQDEQFF. The CDR3 DNA is TGTGCCAGCAGCCAAGCCTGGCAAGATGAGCAGTTCTTC.

The V call is TRBV4-1, the J call TRBJ2-2; D gene uncertain. Per germline, CDR1 MGHRA and CDR2 YSYEKL. This CDR3 is built from 12 residues. Trimming cost V 0 bases and J 11 bases, with 7 bases left between them. CDR3 residues: CASSQESPELFF. The CDR3 bases are TGCGCCAGCAGCCAAGAGAGTCCTGAGCTGTTTTTT.

In the case of this clonotype: One junction end disagrees with the germline gene, perhaps due to a read error. The chain couples TRBV4-1 to TRBJ2-7; the D gene is possibly TRBD2 (6 bases). The germline V gene has CDR1 MGHRA and CDR2 YSYEKL. The CDR3 is made up of 15 amino acids. DNA for the CDR3: TGTGCCAGCAGCCAAGAGGGCGGGATCTTCAACGAGCAGTACTTC. Translating it yields CASSQEGGIFNEQYF.